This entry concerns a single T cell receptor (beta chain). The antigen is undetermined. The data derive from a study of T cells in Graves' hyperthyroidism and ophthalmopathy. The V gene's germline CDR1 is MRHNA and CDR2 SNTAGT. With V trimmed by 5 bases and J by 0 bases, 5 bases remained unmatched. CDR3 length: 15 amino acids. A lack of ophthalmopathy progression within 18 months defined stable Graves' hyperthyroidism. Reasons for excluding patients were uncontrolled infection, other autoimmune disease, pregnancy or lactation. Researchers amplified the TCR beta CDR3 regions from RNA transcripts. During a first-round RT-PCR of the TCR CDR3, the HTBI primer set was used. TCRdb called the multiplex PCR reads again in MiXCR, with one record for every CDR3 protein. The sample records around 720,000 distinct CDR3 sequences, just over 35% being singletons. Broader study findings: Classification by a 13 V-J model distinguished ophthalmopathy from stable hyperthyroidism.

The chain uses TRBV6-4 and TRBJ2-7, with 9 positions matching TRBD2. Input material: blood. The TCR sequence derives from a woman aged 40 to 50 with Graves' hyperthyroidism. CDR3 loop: CASSPLAGPSYEQYF. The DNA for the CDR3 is TGTGCCAGCAGTCCACTAGCGGGTCCCTCCTACGAGCAGTACTTC.